Listed here are 10 T cell receptor beta chains from one sample, sequenced in a study of blood T cell repertoires in COVID-19. Repertoires were generated with immunoSEQ multiplex PCR, while TCRdb's copy carries only in-frame clones and drops some. The sample has under 250,000 clones; around 80% are singletons. Source material: peripheral blood. These receptors came from a woman aged 70 to 79 with acute or convalescent COVID-19.

The rearrangement joins TRBV10-3 to TRBJ2-5; TRBD2 aligns across 7 bases. The CDR3 has 13 amino acids. The germline CDR1 and CDR2 sequences are ENHRY and SYGVKD. Losses at the gene ends were 6 bases for V and 5 bases for J; bases not matched to a gene: 6. CDR3 in DNA: TGTGCCATCAGACCCCCAGCGGGGGAGACCCAGTACTTC. It codes for CAIRPPAGETQYF.

This clone was found a few times. The DNA for the CDR3 is TGTGCCAGCTCACCCGGACAGGGGATCGGCTACACCTTC. As protein: CASSPGQGIGYTF. This rearrangement joins TRBV18 to TRBJ1-2; 9 bases fit TRBD1. From germline, CDR1 is KGHSH and CDR2 LQKENI. The ends lost 3 bases at V and 8 bases at J; junction bases unmatched: 4. CDR3 length equals 13 residues.

Concerning this clone: At the DNA level, this CDR3 is encoded by other sequences in the same sample as well. The chain employs TRBV20-1 and TRBJ2-3; D ambiguous. The germline V gene encodes CDR1 DFQATT and CDR2 SNEGSKA (reference sequence). The V and J ends lost 5 bases and 2 bases respectively, with 5 bases between them. The CDR3 consists of 11 residues. The CDR3: CSASHTDTQYF. The CDR3 coding sequence is TGCAGTGCTTCCCACACAGATACGCAGTATTTT.

The chain employs TRBV5-4 and TRBJ1-2; 9 bases are shared with TRBD1. V shed 2 bases, J shed 6 bases, and the junction held 5 bases outside the gene matches. This CDR3 contains 14 residues. CDR1 and CDR2 from the germline V gene are SGHNT and YYREEE (reference sequence). The CDR3 sequence is CASSLRTGVDGYTF. The CDR3 region has the DNA TGTGCCAGCAGCTTAAGGACAGGGGTGGATGGCTACACCTTC.

The chain uses TRBV10-3 and TRBJ2-1; 10 positions match TRBD2. CDR3 length: 17 residues. V dropped 8 bases and J dropped 0; count of bases not matched to a gene: 10. Looked up from germline, CDR1 is ENHRY and CDR2 is SYGVKD. CDR3 residues: CAIGASGGTSSYNEQFF. The CDR3 DNA reads TGTGCCATCGGGGCTAGCGGGGGTACAAGCTCCTACAATGAGCAGTTCTTC.

CDR3 DNA sequence: TGTGCCAGCAGCCAGGGAGTAGCGGGGTTAGGCGAGCAGTACTTC. Its translation is CASSQGVAGLGEQYF. The gene calls are TRBV7-9 and TRBJ2-7; 8 positions match TRBD2. V lost 5 bases and J lost 6; bases outside the gene matches: 12. Germline V gene sequence: CDR1 SEHNR, CDR2 FQNEAQ (reference sequence). The length of the CDR3 is 15 residues.

The CDR3 spells CASRRTRTGNTIYF. For the CDR3, the DNA is TGTGCCAGCAGAAGAACTCGGACAGGAAACACCATATATTTT. The V and J genes are TRBV6-5 and TRBJ1-3, with D perhaps TRBD1 (5 bases). Trimming took off 6 bases at V and 4 bases at J, with 13 bases between the two ends. The CDR3 runs 14 residues. The germline V gene has CDR1 MNHEY and CDR2 SVGAGI.

The chain has TRBV7-8 and TRBJ1-2; 9 nucleotides match TRBD1. This CDR3 is built from 17 residues. The trim removed 5 bases at V and 6 bases at J, leaving 16 bases unmatched. Germline loops: CDR1 SGHVS, CDR2 FQNEAQ. CDR3 nucleotide sequence: TGTGCCAGCAGCCCAGGGGGGACAGGGTCGGGATGGGATGGCTACACCTTC. Translating gives CASSPGGTGSGWDGYTF.

This chain connects TRBV7-3 to TRBJ2-2; 12 nucleotides agree with TRBD1. V shed 1 base, J shed 5 bases, and the junction held 2 bases outside the gene matches. The CDR3 runs to 16 residues. Germline CDR1 and CDR2: SGHTA and FQGTGA. The CDR3 protein is CASSLMGQGATGELFF. DNA of the CDR3: TGTGCCAGCAGCTTAATGGGACAGGGGGCAACCGGGGAGCTGTTTTTT.

This clone was picked up a small number of times. The chain carries TRBV5-1 and TRBJ1-2, with 9 bases lining up with TRBD1. Germline CDR1 and CDR2: SGHRS and YFSETQ. J lost 7 bases, V lost 1 base, and 5 bases had no gene match. The CDR3 consists of 14 residues. CDR3 in amino acids: CASSLRDRARGYTF. The CDR3 DNA reads TGCGCCAGCAGCTTGCGGGACAGGGCGCGTGGCTACACCTTC.